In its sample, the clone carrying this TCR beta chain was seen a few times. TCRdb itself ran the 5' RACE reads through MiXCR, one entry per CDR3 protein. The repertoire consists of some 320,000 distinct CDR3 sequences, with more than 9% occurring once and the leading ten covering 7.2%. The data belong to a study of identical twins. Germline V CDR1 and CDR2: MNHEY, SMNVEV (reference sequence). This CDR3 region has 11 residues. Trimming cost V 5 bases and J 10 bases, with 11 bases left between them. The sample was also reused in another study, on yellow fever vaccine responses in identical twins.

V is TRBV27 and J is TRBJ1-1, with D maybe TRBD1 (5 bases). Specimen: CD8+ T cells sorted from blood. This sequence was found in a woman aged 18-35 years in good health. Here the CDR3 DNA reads TGTGCCAGCAGTCCTGGGGGAAGAGCTTTCTTT. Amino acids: CASSPGGRAFF.